There are a few counts of the clone carrying this TCR beta chain. What it recognizes is unknown. The sample comes from a study of beta chain features in type 1 diabetes. At the level of the study: Over all samples combined, 90 million to 140 million sorted cells were examined.

The CDR3 loop spans 14 amino acids. Germline CDR1 SQVTM, CDR2 ANQGSEA. The V and J ends lost 0 bases and 9 bases respectively, with 17 bases between them. Every bit of the isolated RNA underwent reverse transcription, so sequencing read expressed TCRB transcripts. Sequenced by immunoSEQ multiplex PCR; TCRdb stores in-frame clones only, minus some. The table lists around 150,000 clones, 7% to 9.5% of them singletons. Study-level findings and limits: Among patients with Type 1 diabetes, TCRB CDR3s were moderately but significantly shorter in every one of the four CD4+ subsets. In patients and controls equally, PCR might favor templates that are shorter. When VDJ junctions were examined, type 1 diabetes patients showed fewer insertions and more deletions. Overrepresentation of cells with high TCR expression could result from cDNA sequencing.

The rearrangement links TRBV29-1 to TRBJ1-2; tentatively, D is TRBD1 (5 bases). Specimen: central memory CD4+ T cells from blood. The receptor was isolated from a young woman with type 1 diabetes. The CDR3 sequence: CSVEEPGGERSYTF. Written as DNA, the CDR3 is TGCAGCGTTGAAGAACCCGGGGGGGAACGAAGCTACACCTTC.